A selection of T cell receptor beta chains follows, all from one sample in a study of cytomegalovirus exposure and HLA in healthy donors. Libraries were prepared by immunoSEQ multiplex PCR; TCRdb keeps only in-frame clonotypes and omits some of them. The data hold approximately 180,000 clones, with more than 75% observed a single time. Sequencing was carried out using PBMCs. Source of these receptors: a girl in the first two years of life in good health and CMV-seronegative. Both conserved end residues are part of each CDR3. D genes are given only for firm matches.

CASSPPDRDDYTF	TGTGCCAGTAGTCCCCCCGACAGGGATGACTACACCTTC	TRBV19	TRBJ1-2	TRBD1
CASSLMGGGAVETQYF	TGTGCCAGCAGTTTAATGGGCGGGGGGGCGGTAGAGACCCAGTACTTC	TRBV27	TRBJ2-5	TRBD2
CASSPTSGSSYNEQFF	TGTGCCAGCAGCCCGACTAGCGGGAGTTCCTACAATGAGCAGTTCTTC	TRBV7-9	TRBJ2-1	TRBD2
CALRDGAFF	TGTGCCTTGCGGGACGGGGCTTTCTTT	TRBV27	TRBJ1-1	NA
CASSLQAGDYEQYF	TGTGCCAGCAGCTTACAAGCGGGAGACTACGAGCAGTACTTC	TRBV7-3	TRBJ2-7	TRBD2
CAWSVPGGPDNQPQHF	TGTGCCTGGAGTGTACCGGGGGGCCCCGACAATCAGCCCCAGCATTTT	TRBV30	TRBJ1-5	NA
CASSDPGRTTGYTF	TGTGCCAGTAGTGACCCCGGACGGACTACGGGCTACACCTTC	TRBV19	TRBJ1-2	NA
CASSPLPFQETQYF	TGTGCCAGCAGCCCCCTCCCCTTCCAAGAGACCCAGTACTTC	TRBV11-2	TRBJ2-5	NA
CASNVPGVPYEQYF	TGTGCCAGCAACGTGCCCGGGGTCCCCTACGAGCAGTACTTC	TRBV6-1	TRBJ2-7	NA
CAWTPQGGGNQPQHF	TGTGCCTGGACCCCACAGGGTGGGGGCAATCAGCCCCAGCATTTT	TRBV30	TRBJ1-5	NA
CASREQGSSAQFF	TGTGCCAGCAGAGAACAGGGTTCTTCGGCGCAGTTCTTC	TRBV2	TRBJ2-1	NA